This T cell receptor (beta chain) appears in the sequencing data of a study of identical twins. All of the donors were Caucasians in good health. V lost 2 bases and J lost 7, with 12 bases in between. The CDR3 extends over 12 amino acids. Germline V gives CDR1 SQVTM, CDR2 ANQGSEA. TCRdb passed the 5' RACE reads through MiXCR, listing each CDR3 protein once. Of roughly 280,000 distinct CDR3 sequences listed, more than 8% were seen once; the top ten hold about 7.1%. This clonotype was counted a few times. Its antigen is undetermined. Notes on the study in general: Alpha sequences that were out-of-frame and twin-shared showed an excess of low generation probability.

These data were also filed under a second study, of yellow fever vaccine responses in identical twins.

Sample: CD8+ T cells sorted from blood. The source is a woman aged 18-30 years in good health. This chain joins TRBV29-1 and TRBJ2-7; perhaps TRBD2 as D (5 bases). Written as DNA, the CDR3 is TGCAGCGTTGAATTTGACCGGAGGGAGCAGTACTTC. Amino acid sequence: CSVEFDRREQYF.